The present entry profiles one T cell receptor beta chain with its context. This record belongs to a study of blood T cell repertoires in COVID-19. Study information: Samples of COVID-19 (acute and convalescent) were obtained from the United States, Italy and Spain.

The CDR3 spans 15 residues. Looked up from germline, CDR1 is PRHDT and CDR2 is FYEKMQ (reference sequence). J was trimmed by 6 bases and V by 1 base; bases with no gene match: 5. In the authors' workflow: Amplification of reference gene primers provided the estimated nucleated cell counts. Profiling relied on immunoSEQ multiplex PCR, and the TCRdb table lists in-frame clones only, not all of them. V and J calls and clone size are copied from that table; D and trimming were computed from the DNA. The sample lists 65,000 to 75,000 clones, about four fifths occurring once. This sequence joins TRBV13 and TRBJ2-3, with TRBD2 matching 9 bases. Sequenced: peripheral blood. The TCR sequence derives from an elderly woman with acute or convalescent COVID-19. Here the CDR3 reads CASSLVRLAVDTQYF. CDR3 DNA sequence: TGTGCCAGCAGCTTAGTGAGACTAGCGGTGGATACGCAGTATTTT.